These 23 T cell receptor beta chains originate from one sample sequenced in a study of molecular identifiers for immune sequencing clone quantification. TCRdb analysed the PCR reads with MiXCR anew, one entry per CDR3 protein. In the table there are some 100,000 distinct CDR3 sequences, 36% of which are singletons. Sequencing used naive CD8+ T cells from blood, with Jurkat cell RNA spiked in. Subset here: FACS-sorted CD8+CD4-CCR7+CD45RA+ naive T cells. The receptors were gathered from a human donor in good health. Some libraries in this study had Jurkat cell RNA spiked in.

The chain is built from TRBV4-3 and TRBJ2-7; a weak D match, TRBD2 (6 bases). CDR1 and CDR2 (germline): LGHNA, YSLEER. The germline V and J ends were trimmed by 5 bases and 0 bases, with 8 bases remaining between them. The CDR3 totals 13 residues. The CDR3 spells CASSWRGSYEQYF. CDR3 bases: TGCGCCAGCAGCTGGCGGGGCTCCTACGAGCAGTACTTC.

In this sample, this clonotype turned up a few times. The gene calls are TRBV4-3 and TRBJ1-2, with D uncertain. Germline CDR1 is LGHNA and CDR2 is YSLEER. CDR3 length equals 16 residues. The V end lost 0 bases, the J end lost 0 bases, and 11 bases lay between the germline ends. Written as DNA, the CDR3 is TGCGCCAGCAGCCAAGAACCCGGAAATCCTAACTATGGCTACACCTTC. Its translation is CASSQEPGNPNYGYTF.

Points on this clonotype: A much larger clone sits a single nucleotide away, making a read error possible. The chain recombines TRBV28 with TRBJ2-5; the D gene is possibly TRBD1 (6 bases). CDR1 is MDHEN, CDR2 SYDVKM, per germline. CDR3 length: 13 amino acids. The CDR3 nucleotides are TGTGCCAGCAGTTTATGGGGACAAGAGCCCCAGTACTTC. It codes for CASSLWGQEPQYF.

About this clonotype: One end of the junction is discordant with germline, which a read error may explain. V usage is TRBV12-3 or TRBV12-4 and J usage is TRBJ2-7; D is undetermined. CDR3 length equals 12 residues. CDR3: CASSLGVREQYF. In nucleotides, the CDR3 is TGCGCCAGCAGTCTGGGTGTGCGCGAGCAGTACTTC.

Many counts were recorded for this clonotype. The V and J genes are TRBV2 and TRBJ2-3; D call uncertain. Looked up from germline, CDR1 is SNHLY and CDR2 is FYNNEI. Trimming took 4 bases from V and 0 from J, leaving 5 bases between them. The CDR3 is made up of 13 amino acids. The CDR3 loop reads CASSAQSTDTQYF. CDR3 sequence (DNA): TGTGCCAGCAGTGCTCAAAGCACAGATACGCAGTATTTT.

On this clonotype: A much bigger clone sits one base away, suggesting this may be a read error. The chain combines TRBV19 with TRBJ1-1, with a weak D call TRBD1 (6 bases). CDR3 length: 15 residues. Germline CDR1 is LNHDA and CDR2 is SQIVND (reference sequence). CDR3 nucleotides: TGTGCCAGTAGTATAACAGGGTTTACGAACACTGCAGCTTTCTTT. Its translation is CASSITGFTNTAAFF.

The chain has TRBV11-3 and TRBJ2-1; no clear D gene. The CDR3 totals 14 residues. Between the trimmed V and J ends, which lost 4 bases and 3 bases, there was a span of 10 bases. The germline V gene encodes CDR1 SGHNT and CDR2 YENEEA. CDR3 nucleotide sequence: TGTGCCAGCAGCTCAGGAACGAGCTACAATGAGCAGTTCTTC. This gives the protein CASSSGTSYNEQFF. The variable domain in full, completed from reference TRBV11-3 and TRBJ2-1, reads EAGVVQSPRYKIIEKKQPVAFWCNPISGHNTLYWYLQNLGQGPELLIRYENEEAVDDSQLPKDRFSAERLKGVDSTLKIQPAELGDSAVYLCASSSGTSYNEQFFGPGTRLTVL.

This clonotype was counted only a few times. The rearrangement joins TRBV7-9 to TRBJ2-2; D gene uncertain. The length of the CDR3 is 12 residues. Germline-derived CDR1 and CDR2 are SEHNR and FQNEAQ (reference sequence). Deletions cut 8 bases from V and 7 bases from J, with 11 bases between. Here the CDR3 DNA reads TGTGCCAGCGGGATTCTAATCGGGGAGCTGTTTTTT. This codes for CASGILIGELFF. The whole variable domain, filled in from reference TRBV7-9 and TRBJ2-2, reads DTGVSQNPRHKITKRGQNVTFRCDPISEHNRLYWYRQTLGQGPEFLTYFQNEAQLEKSRLLSDRFSAERPKGSFSTLEIQRTEQGDSAMYLCASGILIGELFFGEGSRLTVL.

This clonotype has only a few counts. This chain uses TRBV4-3 with TRBJ2-2, with TRBD1 identical over 8 bases. Trimming removed 1 base from V and 7 bases from J; junction bases left unmatched: 11. The CDR3 runs to 17 residues. CDR1 is LGHNA, CDR2 YSLEER, per germline. The CDR3 protein is CASSQGYRPQGGGELFF. The CDR3 DNA is TGCGCCAGCAGCCAAGGCTACAGGCCACAGGGGGGCGGGGAGCTGTTTTTT.

The CDR3 loop is CASSLRRGAEAFF. In DNA form, the CDR3 reads TGTGCCAGCAGCCTTCGTAGGGGGGCTGAAGCTTTCTTT. The chain joins TRBV13 to TRBJ1-1; the D gene is possibly TRBD1 (6 bases). Trimming took 5 bases from V and 6 from J, leaving 13 bases between them. The CDR3 consists of 13 residues. Per germline, CDR1 PRHDT and CDR2 FYEKMQ (reference sequence).

This clonotype was seen more than once but under ten times. The rearrangement uses TRBV20-1 and TRBJ1-2; no definite D call. The CDR3 totals 14 residues. V gave up 0 bases and J gave up 0 bases, with 8 bases separating them. CDR1 DFQATT and CDR2 SNEGSKA come from the germline V gene (reference sequence). The CDR3 DNA follows: TGCAGTGCTAGAGATGTCCAATCTAACTATGGCTACACCTTC. Translation: CSARDVQSNYGYTF.

The J gene is TRBJ1-1, the V gene TRBV6-5; D is possibly TRBD1 (5 bases). CDR1 is MNHEY and CDR2 is SVGAGI in the germline V gene. The V gene lost 9 bases and the J gene lost 6 bases, with 26 bases spanning the gap. This CDR3 has 16 residues. The CDR3 sequence is CASRSLMGGESAEAFF. CDR3 DNA sequence: TGTGCCAGTCGGTCGTTAATGGGGGGAGAGAGCGCTGAAGCTTTCTTT.

This clonotype was seen only a few times. This chain uses TRBV20-1 with TRBJ2-7; D is perhaps TRBD1 (5 bases). The CDR3 covers 14 residues. Germline V gene data show CDR1 as DFQATT and CDR2 as SNEGSKA (reference sequence). The V gene lost 5 bases and the J gene lost 0 bases, with 14 bases spanning the gap. The DNA for the CDR3 is TGCAGTGCTGGGGCCTATCTAACCTCCTACGAGCAGTACTTC. This gives the protein CSAGAYLTSYEQYF.

Note on this clonotype: This may come from a read error, since a much larger clone is one base off. The chain recombines TRBV19 with TRBJ2-7; no reliable D call. CDR1 and CDR2 from the germline V gene are LNHDA and SQIVND (reference sequence). The length of the CDR3 is 15 residues. Here the CDR3 reads CASSFETSFSYDQYF. The CDR3 region has the DNA TGTGCCAGTAGTTTCGAGACTTCCTTCTCCTACGACCAGTACTTC.

The chain recombines TRBV4-2 with TRBJ2-5; perhaps TRBD2 as D (6 bases). The length of the CDR3 is 14 residues. V gave up 4 bases and J gave up 5 bases, with 14 bases separating them. From germline, CDR1 is LGHNA and CDR2 YNFKEQ. CDR3 loop: CASSPLAREETQYF. As DNA, the CDR3 is TGTGCCAGCAGCCCCCTAGCGAGAGAGGAGACCCAGTACTTC.

The chain couples TRBV20-1 to TRBJ1-5; the D is unclear. Germline CDR1 and CDR2: DFQATT and SNEGSKA (reference sequence). The CDR3 is 13 amino acids. Trimming took 0 bases from V and 7 from J, leaving 10 bases between them. CDR3 DNA sequence: TGCAGTGCTAGAGATCCCATCGGCCAGCCCCAGCATTTT. Its translation is CSARDPIGQPQHF.

V usage is TRBV11-3 and J usage is TRBJ2-3; D possibly corresponds to TRBD1 (6 bases). V was pared by 1 base and J by 3 bases, with 11 bases between. CDR1 and CDR2 (germline): SGHNT, YENEEA. This CDR3 is 15 amino acids long. In DNA, the CDR3 is TGTGCCAGCAGCTTAGTGGGGGCGCTGACAGATACGCAGTATTTT. It translates to CASSLVGALTDTQYF.

Worth noting for this clonotype: A read error may explain this, as a much larger clone is one base away. The V call is TRBV7-9, the J call TRBJ1-1; no definite D call. The V and J ends lost 2 bases and 6 bases respectively, with 7 bases between them. Looked up from germline, CDR1 is SEHNR and CDR2 is FQNEAQ (reference sequence). The CDR3 length is 12 residues. Here the CDR3 DNA reads TGTGCCAGCAGCTTAAAGGAGGCTGAAGCTTTCTTT. This translates into CASSLKEAEAFF.

This sequence joins TRBV6-2 or TRBV6-3 and TRBJ2-7; D perhaps matches TRBD1 (6 bases). Germline V lookup: CDR1 MNHEY, CDR2 SVGEGT. The CDR3 loop spans 14 amino acids. V was shortened by 7 bases and J by 1 base, with 14 bases between the two germline ends. CDR3 sequence (DNA): TGTGCCAGCACCAACTGGGACATGTCCTACGAGCAGTACTTC. Translated, it gives CASTNWDMSYEQYF.

This rearrangement joins TRBV28 to TRBJ2-5; 8 positions agree with TRBD2. CDR1 and CDR2 from the germline V gene are MDHEN and SYDVKM. After removal of 7 bases from V and 1 base from J, the junction contained 8 bases not matched to a gene. The CDR3 sequence is 15 residues long. The CDR3 reads CASMPGLAGQETQYF. The CDR3 nucleotides are TGTGCCAGCATGCCGGGGCTAGCGGGCCAAGAGACCCAGTACTTC.

This sequence joins TRBV10-3 and TRBJ2-7; the D is unclear. CDR1 ENHRY and CDR2 SYGVKD come from the germline V gene. With 3 bases removed from V and 0 bases from J, the gap between germline ends came to 6 bases. The CDR3 runs to 13 residues. The CDR3 region is CAISDDNSYEQYF. DNA of the CDR3: TGTGCCATCAGTGATGACAACTCCTACGAGCAGTACTTC.

This clonotype was recorded at least ten times. The chain links TRBV7-2 to TRBJ2-5; perhaps TRBD2 as D (5 bases). The CDR3 contains 16 residues. V lost 3 bases and J lost 2, with 16 bases in between. Germline lookup yields CDR1 SGHTA and CDR2 FQGNSA. CDR3 bases: TGTGCCAGCAGCTTTGGGGTGAGGGCCTCGCAAGAGACCCAGTACTTC. It is translated as CASSFGVRASQETQYF.

This clonotype was found many times. Here the CDR3 reads CASSEQGPQHF. The CDR3 DNA is TGTGCCAGCAGTGAACAGGGACCCCAGCATTTT. The rearrangement joins TRBV6-1 to TRBJ1-5; D perhaps matches TRBD1 (5 bases). This CDR3 is built from 11 residues. Germline values: CDR1 MNHNS, CDR2 SASEGT. V lost 2 bases and J 10 bases, leaving 6 bases between the germline ends.